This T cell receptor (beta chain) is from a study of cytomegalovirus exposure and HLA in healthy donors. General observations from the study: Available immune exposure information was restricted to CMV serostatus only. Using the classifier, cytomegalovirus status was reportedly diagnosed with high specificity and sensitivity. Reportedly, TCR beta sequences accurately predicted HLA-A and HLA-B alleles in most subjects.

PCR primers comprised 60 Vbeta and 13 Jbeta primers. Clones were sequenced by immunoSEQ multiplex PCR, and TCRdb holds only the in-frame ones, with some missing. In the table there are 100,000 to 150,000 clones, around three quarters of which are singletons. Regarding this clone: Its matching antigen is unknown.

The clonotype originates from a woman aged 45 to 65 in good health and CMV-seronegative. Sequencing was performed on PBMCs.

Here the CDR3 reads CASSAGTAKSTQYF. The CDR3 DNA reads as TGTGCCAGCAGCGCCGGGACAGCCAAGTCGACCCAGTACTTC. The chain has TRBV7-8 and TRBJ2-5, with TRBD1 matching over 7 bases. Germline trimming cut 5 bases from V and 7 bases from J; bases unmatched to any gene: 10. Germline assignment: CDR1 SGHVS and CDR2 FQNEAQ. The CDR3 totals 14 residues.